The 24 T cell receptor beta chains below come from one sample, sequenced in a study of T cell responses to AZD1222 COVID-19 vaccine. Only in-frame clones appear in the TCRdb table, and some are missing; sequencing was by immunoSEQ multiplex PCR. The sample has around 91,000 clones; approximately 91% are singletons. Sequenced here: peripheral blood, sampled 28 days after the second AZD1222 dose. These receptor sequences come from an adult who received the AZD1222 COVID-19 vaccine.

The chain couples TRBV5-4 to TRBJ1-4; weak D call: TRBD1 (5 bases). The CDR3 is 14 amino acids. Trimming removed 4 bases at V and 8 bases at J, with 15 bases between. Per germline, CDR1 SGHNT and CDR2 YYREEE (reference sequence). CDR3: CASSTGWGGEKLFF. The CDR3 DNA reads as TGTGCCAGCAGCACTGGTTGGGGCGGGGAAAAACTGTTTTTT.

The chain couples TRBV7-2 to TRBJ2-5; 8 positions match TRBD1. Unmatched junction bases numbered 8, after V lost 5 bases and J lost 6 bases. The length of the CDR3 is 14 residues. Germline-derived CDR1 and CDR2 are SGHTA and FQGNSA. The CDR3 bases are TGTGCCAGCAGCCTGGACAGGGTTGGTAAGACCCAGTACTTC. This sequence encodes CASSLDRVGKTQYF. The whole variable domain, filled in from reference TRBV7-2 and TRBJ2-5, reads GAGVSQSPSNKVTEKGKDVELRCDPISGHTALYWYRQSLGQGLEFLIYFQGNSAPDKSGLPSDRFSAERTGGSVSTLTIQRTQQEDSAVYLCASSLDRVGKTQYFGPGTRLLVL.

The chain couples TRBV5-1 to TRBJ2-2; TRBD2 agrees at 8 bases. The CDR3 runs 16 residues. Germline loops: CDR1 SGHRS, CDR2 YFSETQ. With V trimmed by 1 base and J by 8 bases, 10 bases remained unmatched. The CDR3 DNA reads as TGCGCCAGCAGCTTGTTGGGACTAGAGCGCGCGGGGGAGCTGTTTTTT. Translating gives CASSLLGLERAGELFF.

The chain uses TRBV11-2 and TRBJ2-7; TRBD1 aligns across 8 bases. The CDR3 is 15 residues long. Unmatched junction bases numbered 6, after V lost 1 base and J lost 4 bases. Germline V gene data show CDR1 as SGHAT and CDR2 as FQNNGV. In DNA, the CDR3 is TGTGCCAGCAGCTTAGGACACGGGACAGGATACGAGCAGTACTTC. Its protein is CASSLGHGTGYEQYF.

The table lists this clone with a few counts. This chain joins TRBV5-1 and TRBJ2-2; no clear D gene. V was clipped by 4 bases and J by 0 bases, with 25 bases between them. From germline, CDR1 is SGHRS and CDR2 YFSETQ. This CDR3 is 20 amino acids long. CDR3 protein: CASSPRLASSPFANTGELFF. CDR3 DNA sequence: TGCGCCAGCAGCCCACGACTGGCCTCTAGTCCGTTCGCGAACACCGGGGAGCTGTTTTTT.

The chain's CDR3 is CASSLGTGGYTF. The CDR3 DNA sequence: TGTGCCAGCAGCTTGGGGACAGGAGGCTACACCTTC. V and J are TRBV7-6 and TRBJ1-2, with TRBD1 matching over 8 bases. Trimming took 3 bases from V and 8 from J; bases not matched to a gene: 2. CDR1 SGHVS and CDR2 FNYEAQ come from the germline V gene. This CDR3 contains 12 residues.

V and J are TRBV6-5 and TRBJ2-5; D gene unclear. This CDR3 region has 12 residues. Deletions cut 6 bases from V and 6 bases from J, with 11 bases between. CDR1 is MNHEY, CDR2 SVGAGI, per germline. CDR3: CASRLLSQTQYF. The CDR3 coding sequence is TGTGCCAGCAGACTCCTCAGCCAGACCCAGTACTTC.

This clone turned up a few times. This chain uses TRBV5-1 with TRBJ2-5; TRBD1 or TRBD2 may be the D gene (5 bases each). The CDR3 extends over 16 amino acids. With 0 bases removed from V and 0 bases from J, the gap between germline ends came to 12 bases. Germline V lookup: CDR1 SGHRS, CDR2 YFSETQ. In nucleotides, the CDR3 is TGCGCCAGCAGCTTGGGGGCAGGGAGCTACCAAGAGACCCAGTACTTC. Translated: CASSLGAGSYQETQYF.

The CDR3 reads CASSSGTSRGETQYF. The DNA of the CDR3 is TGTGCCAGCAGTTCCGGGACTTCCCGGGGAGAGACCCAGTACTTC. The V call is TRBV6-5, the J call TRBJ2-5, with a weak D call TRBD2 (6 bases). V was cut by 4 bases and J by 4 bases, with 16 bases left in between. Germline values: CDR1 MNHEY, CDR2 SVGAGI. CDR3 length equals 15 residues.

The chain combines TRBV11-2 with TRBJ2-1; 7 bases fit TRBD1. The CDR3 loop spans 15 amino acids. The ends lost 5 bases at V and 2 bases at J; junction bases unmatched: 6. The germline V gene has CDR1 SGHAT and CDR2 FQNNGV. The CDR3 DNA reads TGTGCCAGCAGCCACAGGGACAGCACCTACAATGAGCAGTTCTTC. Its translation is CASSHRDSTYNEQFF.

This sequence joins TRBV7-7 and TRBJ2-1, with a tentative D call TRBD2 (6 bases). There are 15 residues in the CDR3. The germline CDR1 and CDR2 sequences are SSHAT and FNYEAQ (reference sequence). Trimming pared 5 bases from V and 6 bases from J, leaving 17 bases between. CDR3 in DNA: TGTGCCAGCAGCCCCAATCTGGACTACCTCAATGAGCAGTTCTTC. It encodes CASSPNLDYLNEQFF.

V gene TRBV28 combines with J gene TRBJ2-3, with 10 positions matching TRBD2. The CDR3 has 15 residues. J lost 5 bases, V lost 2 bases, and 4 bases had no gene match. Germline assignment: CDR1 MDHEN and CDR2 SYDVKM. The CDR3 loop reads CASSLATSGLDTQYF. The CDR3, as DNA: TGTGCCAGCAGTTTAGCGACTAGCGGGTTAGATACGCAGTATTTT.

CDR3 protein: CATSDLHSMPHEQYF. The DNA for the CDR3 is TGTGCCACCAGTGATTTGCATTCAATGCCCCACGAGCAGTACTTC. V and J are TRBV24-1 and TRBJ2-7, with D uncertain. This CDR3 is built from 15 residues. Trimming shortened V by 0 bases and J by 5 bases, and 13 bases separated the two germline ends. Germline V gives CDR1 KGHDR, CDR2 SFDVKD.

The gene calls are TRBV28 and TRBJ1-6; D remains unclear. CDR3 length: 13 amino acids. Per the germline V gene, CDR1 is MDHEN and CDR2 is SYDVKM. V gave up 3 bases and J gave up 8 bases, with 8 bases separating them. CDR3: CASSLNSDSPLHF. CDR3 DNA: TGTGCCAGCAGTTTGAACAGTGATTCACCCCTCCACTTT. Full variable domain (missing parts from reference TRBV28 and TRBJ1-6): DVKVTQSSRYLVKRTGEKVFLECVQDMDHENMFWYRQDPGLGLRLIYFSYDVKMKEKGDIPEGYSVSREKKERFSLILESASTNQTSMYLCASSLNSDSPLHFGNGTRLTVT.

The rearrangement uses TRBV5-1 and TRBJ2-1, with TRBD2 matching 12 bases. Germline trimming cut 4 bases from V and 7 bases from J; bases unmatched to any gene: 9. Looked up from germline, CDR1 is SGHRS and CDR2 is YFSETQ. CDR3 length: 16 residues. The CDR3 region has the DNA TGCGCCAGCAGCAAAACTAGCGGGAGGCCAGATAATGAGCAGTTCTTC. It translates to CASSKTSGRPDNEQFF. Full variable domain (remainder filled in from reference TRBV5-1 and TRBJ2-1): KAGVTQTPRYLIKTRGQQVTLSCSPISGHRSVSWYQQTPGQGLQFLFEYFSETQRNKGNFPGRFSGRQFSNSRSEMNVSTLELGDSALYLCASSKTSGRPDNEQFFGPGTRLTVL.

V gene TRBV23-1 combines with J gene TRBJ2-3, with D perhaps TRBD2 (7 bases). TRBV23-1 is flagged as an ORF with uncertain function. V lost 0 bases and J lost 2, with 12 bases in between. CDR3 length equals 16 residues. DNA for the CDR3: TGCGCCAGCAGTCAATCGAACAGGGACTACACAGATACGCAGTATTTT. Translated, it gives CASSQSNRDYTDTQYF.

The CDR3 DNA reads TGTGCCAGCAGCCCTAGCGGGATCGGGGAGCTGTTTTTT. Translated: CASSPSGIGELFF. The V and J genes are TRBV11-2 and TRBJ2-2; 9 nucleotides agree with TRBD2. After removal of 5 bases from V and 7 bases from J, the junction contained 2 bases not matched to a gene. There are 13 residues in the CDR3. Germline loops: CDR1 SGHAT, CDR2 FQNNGV.

CDR3 in amino acids: CASETGNSYEQYF. The CDR3 nucleotides read TGTGCCAGTGAGACAGGGAACTCCTACGAGCAGTACTTC. The rearrangement uses TRBV28 and TRBJ2-7; TRBD1 aligns across 7 bases. The CDR3 has 13 residues. The germline gives CDR1 MDHEN, CDR2 SYDVKM. J gave up 0 bases and V 9 bases, and 5 bases lay outside the gene matches.

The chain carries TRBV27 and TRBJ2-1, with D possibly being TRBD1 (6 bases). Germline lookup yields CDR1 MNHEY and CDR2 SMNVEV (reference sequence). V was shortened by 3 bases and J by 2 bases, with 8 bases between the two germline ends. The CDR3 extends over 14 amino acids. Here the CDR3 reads CASSFGTPYNEQFF. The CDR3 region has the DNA TGTGCCAGCAGTTTCGGGACACCCTACAATGAGCAGTTCTTC.

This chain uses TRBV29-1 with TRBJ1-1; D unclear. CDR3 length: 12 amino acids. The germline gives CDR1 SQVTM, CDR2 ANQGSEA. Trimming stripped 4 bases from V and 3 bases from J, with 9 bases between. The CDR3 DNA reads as TGCAGCGTTGTCGGGGTGGACACTGAAGCTTTCTTT. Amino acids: CSVVGVDTEAFF.

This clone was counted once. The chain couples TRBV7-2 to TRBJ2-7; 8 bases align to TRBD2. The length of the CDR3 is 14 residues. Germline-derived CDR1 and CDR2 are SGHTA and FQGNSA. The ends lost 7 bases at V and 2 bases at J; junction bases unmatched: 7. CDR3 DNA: TGTGCCAGCACCTCTAGCGGGCCTCCCTACGAGCAGTACTTC. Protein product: CASTSSGPPYEQYF. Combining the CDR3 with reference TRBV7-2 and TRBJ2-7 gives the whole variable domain GAGVSQSPSNKVTEKGKDVELRCDPISGHTALYWYRQSLGQGLEFLIYFQGNSAPDKSGLPSDRFSAERTGGSVSTLTIQRTQQEDSAVYLCASTSSGPPYEQYFGPGTRLTVT.

In nucleotides, the CDR3 is TGTGCCTGGAACGATCTCCTCCAGACTGGGGGCTACACCTTC. This codes for CAWNDLLQTGGYTF. The chain has TRBV30 and TRBJ1-2; D gene ambiguous. The V gene lost 4 bases and the J gene lost 8 bases, with 20 bases spanning the gap. CDR3 length: 14 amino acids. CDR1 is GTSNPN and CDR2 is SVGIG in the germline V gene (reference sequence).

The DNA for the CDR3 is TGTGCCAGCAGCGTAGGGGTGACAGGGGATGAGCAGTTCTTC. It yields the protein CASSVGVTGDEQFF. The J gene is TRBJ2-1, the V gene TRBV9; 8 nucleotides match TRBD1. The germline V gene has CDR1 SGDLS and CDR2 YYNGEE. The CDR3 is 14 residues long. V shed 0 bases, J shed 8 bases, and the junction held 4 bases outside the gene matches.

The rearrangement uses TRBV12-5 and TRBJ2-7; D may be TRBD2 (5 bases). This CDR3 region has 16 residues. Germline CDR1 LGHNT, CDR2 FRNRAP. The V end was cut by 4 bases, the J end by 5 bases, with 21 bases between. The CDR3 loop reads CASGCGERPSPHEQYF. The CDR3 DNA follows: TGTGCTAGTGGTTGCGGAGAGCGGCCCAGCCCCCACGAGCAGTACTTC.